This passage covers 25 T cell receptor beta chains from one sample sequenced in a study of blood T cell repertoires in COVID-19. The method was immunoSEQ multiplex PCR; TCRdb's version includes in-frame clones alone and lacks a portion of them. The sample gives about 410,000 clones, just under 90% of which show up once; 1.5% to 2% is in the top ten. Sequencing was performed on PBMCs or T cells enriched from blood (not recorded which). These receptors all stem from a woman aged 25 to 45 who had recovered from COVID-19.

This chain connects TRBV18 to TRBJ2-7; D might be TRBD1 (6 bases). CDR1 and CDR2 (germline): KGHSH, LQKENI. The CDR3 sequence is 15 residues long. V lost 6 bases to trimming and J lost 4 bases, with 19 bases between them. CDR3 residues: CASSTFDRSGYEQYF. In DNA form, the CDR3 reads TGTGCCAGCTCGACATTCGACAGGTCGGGTTACGAGCAGTACTTC.

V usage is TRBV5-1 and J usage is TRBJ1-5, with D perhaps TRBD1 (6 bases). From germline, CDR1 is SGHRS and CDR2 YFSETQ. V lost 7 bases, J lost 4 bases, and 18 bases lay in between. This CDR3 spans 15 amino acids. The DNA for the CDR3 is TGCGCCAGCTCGAGGTGGCCAGGGGTGAATCAGCCCCAGCATTTT. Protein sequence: CASSRWPGVNQPQHF. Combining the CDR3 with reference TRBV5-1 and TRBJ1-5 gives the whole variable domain KAGVTQTPRYLIKTRGQQVTLSCSPISGHRSVSWYQQTPGQGLQFLFEYFSETQRNKGNFPGRFSGRQFSNSRSEMNVSTLELGDSALYLCASSRWPGVNQPQHFGDGTRLSIL.

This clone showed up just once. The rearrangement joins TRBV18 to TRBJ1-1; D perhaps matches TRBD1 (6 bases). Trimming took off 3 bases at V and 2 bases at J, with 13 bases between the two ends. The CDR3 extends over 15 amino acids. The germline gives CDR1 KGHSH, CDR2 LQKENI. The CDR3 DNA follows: TGTGCCAGCTCACCCCGCGGGGGGCTAAACACTGAAGCTTTCTTT. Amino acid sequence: CASSPRGGLNTEAFF.

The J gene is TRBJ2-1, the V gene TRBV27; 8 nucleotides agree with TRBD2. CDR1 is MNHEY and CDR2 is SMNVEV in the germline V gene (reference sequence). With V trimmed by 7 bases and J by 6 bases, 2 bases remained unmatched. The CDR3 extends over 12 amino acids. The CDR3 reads CASTGGRNEQFF. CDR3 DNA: TGTGCCAGCACGGGGGGGCGCAATGAGCAGTTCTTC.

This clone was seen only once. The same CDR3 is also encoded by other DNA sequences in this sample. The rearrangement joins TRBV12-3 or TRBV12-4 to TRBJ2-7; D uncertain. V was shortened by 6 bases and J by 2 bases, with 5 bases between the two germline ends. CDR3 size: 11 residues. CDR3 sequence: CASSSTYEQYF. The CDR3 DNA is TGTGCCAGCAGCTCTACCTACGAGCAGTACTTC.

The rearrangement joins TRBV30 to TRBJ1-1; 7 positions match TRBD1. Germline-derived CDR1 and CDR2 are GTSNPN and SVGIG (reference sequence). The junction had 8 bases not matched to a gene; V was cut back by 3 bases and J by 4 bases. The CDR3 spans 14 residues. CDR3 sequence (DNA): TGTGCCTGGAGAAAACAGGGGTCTGGCACTGAAGCTTTCTTT. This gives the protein CAWRKQGSGTEAFF.

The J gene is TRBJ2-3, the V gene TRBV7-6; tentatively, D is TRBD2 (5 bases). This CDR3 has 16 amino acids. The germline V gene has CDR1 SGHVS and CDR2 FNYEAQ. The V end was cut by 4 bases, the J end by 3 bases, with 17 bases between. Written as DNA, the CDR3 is TGTGCCAGCAGCTCCCCCAACCGGGATGAAACAGATACGCAGTATTTT. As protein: CASSSPNRDETDTQYF. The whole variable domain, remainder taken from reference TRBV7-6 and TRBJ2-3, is GAGVSQSPRYKVTKRGQDVALRCDPISGHVSLYWYRQALGQGPEFLTYFNYEAQQDKSGLPNDRFSAERPEGSISTLTIQRTEQRDSAMYRCASSSPNRDETDTQYFGPGTRLTVL.

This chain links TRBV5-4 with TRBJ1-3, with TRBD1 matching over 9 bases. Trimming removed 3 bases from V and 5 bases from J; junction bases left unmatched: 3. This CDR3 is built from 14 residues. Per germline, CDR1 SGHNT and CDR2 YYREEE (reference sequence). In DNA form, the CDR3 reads TGTGCCAGCAGCTCCGGACAGGGGAGAAACACCATATATTTT. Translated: CASSSGQGRNTIYF.

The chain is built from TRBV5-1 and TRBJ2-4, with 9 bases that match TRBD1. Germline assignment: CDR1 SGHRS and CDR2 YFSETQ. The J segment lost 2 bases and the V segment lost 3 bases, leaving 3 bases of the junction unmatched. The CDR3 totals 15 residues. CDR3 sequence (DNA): TGCGCCAGCAGCTACGGACAGGGGACCAAAAACATTCAGTACTTC. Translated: CASSYGQGTKNIQYF.

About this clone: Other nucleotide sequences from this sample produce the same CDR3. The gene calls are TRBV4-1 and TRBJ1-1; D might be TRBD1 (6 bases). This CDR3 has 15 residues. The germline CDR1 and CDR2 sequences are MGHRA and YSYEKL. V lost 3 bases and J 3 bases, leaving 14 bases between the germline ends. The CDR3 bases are TGCGCCAGCAGCCACTCCCAGGGGTTGGACACTGAAGCTTTCTTT. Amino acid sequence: CASSHSQGLDTEAFF.

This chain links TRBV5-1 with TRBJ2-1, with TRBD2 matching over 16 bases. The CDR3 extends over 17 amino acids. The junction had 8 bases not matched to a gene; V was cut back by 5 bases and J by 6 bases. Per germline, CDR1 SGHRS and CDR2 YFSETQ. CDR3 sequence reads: CASRTGLAGGPGNEQFF. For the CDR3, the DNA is TGCGCCAGCAGAACGGGACTAGCGGGAGGGCCGGGCAATGAGCAGTTCTTC.

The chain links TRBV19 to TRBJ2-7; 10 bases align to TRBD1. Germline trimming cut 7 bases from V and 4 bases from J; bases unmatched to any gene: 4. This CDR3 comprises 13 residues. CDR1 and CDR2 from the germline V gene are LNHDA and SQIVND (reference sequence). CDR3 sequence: CASTGTGEYEQYF. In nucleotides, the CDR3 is TGTGCCAGTACTGGGACAGGGGAATACGAGCAGTACTTC.

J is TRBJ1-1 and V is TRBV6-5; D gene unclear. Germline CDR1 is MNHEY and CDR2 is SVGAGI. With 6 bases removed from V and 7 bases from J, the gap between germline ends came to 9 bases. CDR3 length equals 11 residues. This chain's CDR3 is CASSPGVEAFF. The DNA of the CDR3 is TGTGCCAGCAGCCCCGGGGTTGAAGCTTTCTTT.

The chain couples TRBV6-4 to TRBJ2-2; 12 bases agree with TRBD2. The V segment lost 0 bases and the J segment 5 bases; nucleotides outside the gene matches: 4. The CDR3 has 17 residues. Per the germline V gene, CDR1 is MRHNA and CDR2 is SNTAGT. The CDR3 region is CASSDSTSGGRTGELFF. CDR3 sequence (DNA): TGTGCCAGCAGTGACTCGACTAGCGGGGGAAGGACCGGGGAGCTGTTTTTT.

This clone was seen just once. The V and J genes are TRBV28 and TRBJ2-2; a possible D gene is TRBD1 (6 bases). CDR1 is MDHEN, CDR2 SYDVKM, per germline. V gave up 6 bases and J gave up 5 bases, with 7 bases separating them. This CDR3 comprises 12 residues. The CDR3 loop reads CASSRGTGELFF. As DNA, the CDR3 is TGTGCCAGCAGCAGGGGAACCGGGGAGCTGTTTTTT.

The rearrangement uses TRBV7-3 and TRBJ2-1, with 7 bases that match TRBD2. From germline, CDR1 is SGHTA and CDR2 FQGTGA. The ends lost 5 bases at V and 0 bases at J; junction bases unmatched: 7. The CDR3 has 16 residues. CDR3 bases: TGTGCCAGCAGCCCCCAAGCGGGGCCCTCCTACAATGAGCAGTTCTTC. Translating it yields CASSPQAGPSYNEQFF.

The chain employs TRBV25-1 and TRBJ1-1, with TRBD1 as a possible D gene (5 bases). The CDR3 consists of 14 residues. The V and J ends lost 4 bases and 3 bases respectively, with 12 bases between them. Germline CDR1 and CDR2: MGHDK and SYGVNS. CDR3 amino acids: CASSGQGRYTEAFF. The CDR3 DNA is TGTGCCAGCAGTGGTCAGGGCAGATACACTGAAGCTTTCTTT.

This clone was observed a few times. The CDR3 sequence: CASSGGGPGPLSNQPQHF. CDR3 sequence (DNA): TGTGCCAGCAGCGGGGGGGGTCCGGGACCCCTATCGAATCAGCCCCAGCATTTT. The chain is built from TRBV7-8 and TRBJ1-5; possible D gene TRBD1, 5 bases. V lost 5 bases, J lost 4 bases, and 24 bases lay in between. The CDR3 is made up of 18 amino acids. Germline assignment: CDR1 SGHVS and CDR2 FQNEAQ. Looking up the rest from reference TRBV7-8 and TRBJ1-5 gives the full variable domain: GAGVSQSPRYKVAKRGQDVALRCDPISGHVSLFWYQQALGQGPEFLTYFQNEAQLDKSGLPSDRFFAERPEGSVSTLKIQRTQQEDSAVYLCASSGGGPGPLSNQPQHFGDGTRLSIL.

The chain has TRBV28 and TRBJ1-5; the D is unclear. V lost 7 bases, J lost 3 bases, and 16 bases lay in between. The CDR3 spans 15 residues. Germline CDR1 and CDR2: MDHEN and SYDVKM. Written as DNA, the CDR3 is TGTGCCAGCACCCCGACCTCGGGTGCCAATCAGCCCCAGCATTTT. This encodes CASTPTSGANQPQHF.

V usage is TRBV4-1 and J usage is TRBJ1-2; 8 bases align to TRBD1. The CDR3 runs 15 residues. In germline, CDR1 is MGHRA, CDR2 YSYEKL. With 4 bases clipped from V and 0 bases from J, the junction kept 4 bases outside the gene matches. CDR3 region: CASSRDRGTNYGYTF. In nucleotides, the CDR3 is TGCGCCAGCAGCCGAGACAGGGGAACTAACTATGGCTACACCTTC.

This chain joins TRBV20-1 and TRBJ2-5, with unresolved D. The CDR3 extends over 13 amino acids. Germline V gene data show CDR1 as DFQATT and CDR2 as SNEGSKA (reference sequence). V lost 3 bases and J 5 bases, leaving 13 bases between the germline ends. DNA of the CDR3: TGCAGTGCTAGTCCGTCTAGATATGAGACCCAGTACTTC. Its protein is CSASPSRYETQYF.

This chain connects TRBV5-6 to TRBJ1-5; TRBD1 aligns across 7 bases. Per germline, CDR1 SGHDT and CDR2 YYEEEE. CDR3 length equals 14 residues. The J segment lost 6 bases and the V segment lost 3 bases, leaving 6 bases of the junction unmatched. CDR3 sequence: CASSSGQLGQPQHF. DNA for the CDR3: TGTGCCAGCAGCTCGGGACAGTTGGGTCAGCCCCAGCATTTT.

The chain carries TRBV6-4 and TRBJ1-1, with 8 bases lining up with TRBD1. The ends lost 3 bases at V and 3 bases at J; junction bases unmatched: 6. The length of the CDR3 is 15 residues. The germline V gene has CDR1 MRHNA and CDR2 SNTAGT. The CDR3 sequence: CASSESGGAYTEAFF. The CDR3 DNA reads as TGTGCCAGCAGTGAATCAGGGGGCGCGTACACTGAAGCTTTCTTT.

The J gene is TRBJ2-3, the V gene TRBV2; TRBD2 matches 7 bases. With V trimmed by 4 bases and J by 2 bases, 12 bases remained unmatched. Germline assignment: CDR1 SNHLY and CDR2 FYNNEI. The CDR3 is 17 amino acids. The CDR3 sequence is CASSGSLGGGPTDTQYF. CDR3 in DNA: TGTGCCAGCAGTGGGTCCCTGGGCGGGGGACCCACAGATACGCAGTATTTT.

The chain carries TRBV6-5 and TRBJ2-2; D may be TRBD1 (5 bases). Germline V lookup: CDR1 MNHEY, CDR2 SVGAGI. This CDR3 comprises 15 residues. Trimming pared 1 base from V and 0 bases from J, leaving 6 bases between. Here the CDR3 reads CASSYFRANTGELFF. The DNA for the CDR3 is TGTGCCAGCAGTTACTTCAGGGCGAACACCGGGGAGCTGTTTTTT.